Following are 27 T cell receptor beta chains from one sample sequenced in a study of technical replicates of blood from a handful of donors. TCRdb's table, derived via immunoSEQ multiplex PCR, lists solely in-frame clones and lacks some. The table has around 69,000 clones, roughly 96% seen once; the top ten hold roughly 0.2%. The sequencing input was T cells isolated from PBMCs. All receptors derive from a human donor in good health.

The gene calls are TRBV20-1 and TRBJ1-2; D remains unclear. The CDR3 runs to 11 residues. Between the trimmed V and J ends, which lost 6 bases and 4 bases, there was a span of 9 bases. Germline V CDR1 and CDR2: DFQATT, SNEGSKA (reference sequence). CDR3 in amino acids: CSAASSYGYTF. The CDR3 DNA follows: TGCAGTGCAGCCTCTTCCTATGGCTACACCTTC.

The rearrangement joins TRBV28 to TRBJ2-7, with 8 bases identical to TRBD2. Germline V CDR1 and CDR2: MDHEN, SYDVKM. The CDR3 contains 15 residues. Trimming took 4 bases from V and 6 from J; bases not matched to a gene: 11. This chain's CDR3 is CASSSNPGGGLEQYF. CDR3 DNA: TGTGCCAGCAGTTCCAACCCCGGGGGGGGTCTCGAGCAGTACTTC.

This chain connects TRBV18 to TRBJ1-2; 8 bases agree with TRBD1. The CDR3 consists of 20 residues. The trim removed 3 bases at V and 0 bases at J, leaving 18 bases unmatched. Germline CDR1 reads KGHSH; CDR2 reads LQKENI. Here the CDR3 DNA reads TGTGCCAGCTCACCGAGAAAAAAAATGCGGGACAGGAATTCTAACTATGGCTACACCTTC. Its translation: CASSPRKKMRDRNSNYGYTF.

The chain joins TRBV11-2 to TRBJ2-7, with D possibly matching TRBD2 (6 bases). The CDR3 spans 14 residues. Germline V gives CDR1 SGHAT, CDR2 FQNNGV. V was pared by 5 bases and J by 2 bases, with 13 bases between. The CDR3 coding sequence is TGTGCCAGCAGCCGCGAGGTAGCGGCCTACGAGCAGTACTTC. Protein: CASSREVAAYEQYF. Based on the CDR3 plus reference TRBV11-2 and TRBJ2-7, the full variable domain is EAGVAQSPRYKIIEKRQSVAFWCNPISGHATLYWYQQILGQGPKLLIQFQNNGVVDDSQLPKDRFSAERLKGVDSTLKIQPAKLEDSAVYLCASSREVAAYEQYFGPGTRLTVT.

The chain uses TRBV11-2 and TRBJ2-7; tentative D call: TRBD1 (5 bases). The CDR3 length is 14 residues. Germline V CDR1 and CDR2: SGHAT, FQNNGV. Trimming left V 1 base short and J 4 bases short, with 11 bases between. The CDR3 sequence is CASSLVRVSYEQYF. CDR3 nucleotide sequence: TGTGCCAGCAGCTTAGTCAGGGTTTCTTACGAGCAGTACTTC.

The chain is built from TRBV20-1 and TRBJ1-4, with unresolved D. V shed 3 bases and J shed 8 bases, with 7 bases lying between them. This CDR3 has 11 residues. Germline V gene sequence: CDR1 DFQATT, CDR2 SNEGSKA (reference sequence). The CDR3 spells CSASGREKLFF. CDR3 nucleotides: TGCAGTGCTAGTGGCAGAGAAAAACTGTTTTTT.

The rearrangement links TRBV28 to TRBJ2-5; D remains unclear. V lost 5 bases and J 1 base, leaving 14 bases between the germline ends. The germline V gene has CDR1 MDHEN and CDR2 SYDVKM. CDR3 length equals 15 residues. The CDR3 is CASSGGRRPQETQYF. DNA for the CDR3: TGTGCCAGCAGTGGTGGGCGCAGGCCCCAAGAGACCCAGTACTTC.

V gene TRBV27 combines with J gene TRBJ2-3; a possible D gene is TRBD1 (5 bases). Trimming cost V 1 base and J 1 base, with 6 bases left between them. The CDR3 length is 14 residues. Looked up from germline, CDR1 is MNHEY and CDR2 is SMNVEV (reference sequence). CDR3: CASSLFRGTDTQYF. The CDR3 DNA sequence: TGTGCCAGCAGTTTATTCAGGGGCACAGATACGCAGTATTTT.

The rearrangement uses TRBV6-5 and TRBJ2-7, with D possibly matching TRBD1 (5 bases). CDR1 is MNHEY, CDR2 SVGAGI, per germline. The CDR3 has 13 residues. V was shortened by 6 bases and J by 2 bases, with 11 bases between the two germline ends. The CDR3 sequence: CASSKEDTYEQYF. The CDR3 DNA sequence: TGTGCCAGCAGCAAAGAGGACACCTACGAGCAGTACTTC.

This chain joins TRBV5-1 and TRBJ2-7, with TRBD1 matching over 10 bases. V was pared by 4 bases and J by 3 bases, with 4 bases of the junction left unmatched. The CDR3 has 14 residues. Germline V lookup: CDR1 SGHRS, CDR2 YFSETQ. This chain's CDR3 is CASSPGQGDYEQYF. Written as DNA, the CDR3 is TGCGCCAGCAGCCCCGGACAGGGGGACTACGAGCAGTACTTC. The full variable domain, its missing parts supplied by reference TRBV5-1 and TRBJ2-7, is KAGVTQTPRYLIKTRGQQVTLSCSPISGHRSVSWYQQTPGQGLQFLFEYFSETQRNKGNFPGRFSGRQFSNSRSEMNVSTLELGDSALYLCASSPGQGDYEQYFGPGTRLTVT.

The rearrangement links TRBV14 to TRBJ2-2; D unresolved. CDR1 is SGHDN and CDR2 is FVKESK in the germline V gene. The CDR3 has 13 residues. The V and J ends lost 4 bases and 4 bases respectively, with 7 bases between them. CDR3 region: CASSPDFTGELFF. The CDR3, as DNA: TGTGCCAGCAGCCCTGACTTCACCGGGGAGCTGTTTTTT.

V gene TRBV5-1 combines with J gene TRBJ2-5, with 11 bases aligning to TRBD2. The CDR3 contains 16 residues. Germline V gene sequence: CDR1 SGHRS, CDR2 YFSETQ. The trim removed 7 bases at V and 7 bases at J, leaving 15 bases unmatched. The chain's CDR3 is CASSAPETSGAGTQYF. CDR3 DNA sequence: TGCGCCAGCTCCGCCCCCGAGACTAGCGGGGCCGGGACCCAGTACTTC.

J is TRBJ1-4 and V is TRBV5-5; D is ambiguous. V lost 5 bases and J 11 bases, leaving 13 bases between the germline ends. This CDR3 is built from 12 residues. CDR1 is SGHKS, CDR2 YYEKEE, per germline (reference sequence). CDR3 coding DNA: TGTGCCAGCAGAGCCGAGAGGAGGAAACTGTTTTTT. This gives the protein CASRAERRKLFF.

The chain combines TRBV28 with TRBJ2-1, with TRBD2 as a possible D gene (5 bases). In germline, CDR1 is MDHEN, CDR2 SYDVKM. There are 16 residues in the CDR3. The CDR3 nucleotides are TGTGCAACAGCAACCCAAGGACTGCGGGCTTTCAATGAGCAGTTCTTC. It yields the protein CATATQGLRAFNEQFF.

J is TRBJ2-7 and V is TRBV7-3, with D maybe TRBD2 (5 bases). Trimming shortened V by 3 bases and J by 5 bases, and 11 bases separated the two germline ends. Germline CDR1 is SGHTA and CDR2 is FQGTGA. The CDR3 sequence is 13 residues long. The CDR3 is CASSFGVSDEQYF. The CDR3 DNA sequence: TGTGCCAGCAGCTTTGGGGTTAGCGACGAGCAGTACTTC.

This chain links TRBV27 with TRBJ2-1; D gene unclear. The CDR3 runs 15 residues. V dropped 3 bases and J dropped 1 base, with 10 bases sitting between them. Per germline, CDR1 MNHEY and CDR2 SMNVEV (reference sequence). The chain's CDR3 is CASSFSEPSYNEQFF. CDR3 DNA sequence: TGTGCCAGCAGTTTTTCGGAGCCATCCTACAATGAGCAGTTCTTC.

The J gene is TRBJ2-2, the V gene TRBV6-5, with TRBD1 matching 9 bases. J lost 4 bases, V lost 6 bases, and 3 bases had no gene match. CDR3 length: 14 residues. CDR1 and CDR2 from the germline V gene are MNHEY and SVGAGI. The CDR3 DNA reads as TGTGCCAGCAGGCGGGACAGGGTCACCGGGGAGCTGTTTTTT. It codes for CASRRDRVTGELFF.

The J gene is TRBJ2-5, the V gene TRBV5-1, with TRBD1 matching over 8 bases. V lost 4 bases and J lost 5; bases outside the gene matches: 7. CDR1 is SGHRS and CDR2 is YFSETQ in the germline V gene. The CDR3 is 14 amino acids. CDR3: CASSQTGVDETQYF. In DNA form, the CDR3 reads TGCGCCAGCAGCCAGACAGGGGTGGATGAGACCCAGTACTTC.

The chain couples TRBV5-1 to TRBJ1-4, with D unresolved. Trimming cost V 0 bases and J 5 bases, with 11 bases left between them. The CDR3 covers 15 residues. Germline assignment: CDR1 SGHRS and CDR2 YFSETQ. CDR3 protein: CASSLGSGQNEKLFF. In DNA, the CDR3 is TGCGCCAGCAGCTTGGGAAGCGGGCAGAATGAAAAACTGTTTTTT.

The chain recombines TRBV20-1 with TRBJ2-7, with D tentatively TRBD2 (5 bases). There are 10 residues in the CDR3. The germline V and J ends were trimmed by 6 bases and 9 bases, with 12 bases remaining between them. Germline V lookup: CDR1 DFQATT, CDR2 SNEGSKA (reference sequence). This CDR3 is CSAVREGQYF. The CDR3 nucleotides read TGCAGTGCGGTGAGGGAAGGGCAGTACTTC.

The rearrangement uses TRBV11-2 and TRBJ1-1, with a weak D call TRBD1 (6 bases). V was cut by 5 bases and J by 1 base, with 14 bases left in between. The CDR3 has 15 residues. Germline assignment: CDR1 SGHAT and CDR2 FQNNGV. CDR3 in amino acids: CASSPHPTGNTEAFF. The CDR3 nucleotides read TGTGCCAGCAGCCCGCATCCGACAGGGAACACTGAAGCTTTCTTT.

The CDR3 sequence is CASSLAGKGGNRDEQYF. As DNA, the CDR3 is TGTGCCAGCAGCTTAGCGGGAAAGGGGGGGAATCGAGACGAGCAGTACTTC. The chain has TRBV7-9 and TRBJ2-7; D perhaps matches TRBD2 (7 bases). The CDR3 sequence is 17 residues long. Germline V gene lookup returns CDR1 SEHNR and CDR2 FQNEAQ (reference sequence). V was clipped by 0 bases and J by 5 bases, with 20 bases between them.

The table lists this clone with a count of one. The chain carries TRBV7-9 and TRBJ1-1, with D uncertain. The germline V gene has CDR1 SEHNR and CDR2 FQNEAQ (reference sequence). The CDR3 has 13 residues. V was trimmed by 5 bases and J by 9 bases, leaving 16 bases between them. The chain's CDR3 is CASSQALIEQAFF. CDR3 nucleotide sequence: TGTGCCAGCAGCCAAGCCCTGATAGAACAAGCTTTCTTT.

V usage is TRBV7-9 and J usage is TRBJ2-7, with a possible D match to TRBD1 (5 bases). Trimming removed 5 bases at V and 3 bases at J, with 11 bases between. The CDR3 has 13 amino acids. CDR1 SEHNR and CDR2 FQNEAQ come from the germline V gene (reference sequence). Here the CDR3 DNA reads TGTGCCAGCAGCCCGACAGTTGGCTACGAGCAGTACTTC. Translating gives CASSPTVGYEQYF.

This rearrangement joins TRBV19 to TRBJ2-1; 7 bases match TRBD2. The CDR3 has 16 residues. Unmatched junction bases numbered 15, after V lost 6 bases and J lost 7 bases. Germline CDR1 is LNHDA and CDR2 is SQIVND (reference sequence). The DNA of the CDR3 is TGTGCCAGTAGCCTAGGCCCTAGCGGAATCCAGAATGAGCAGTTCTTC. Protein: CASSLGPSGIQNEQFF.

The V gene is TRBV6-5, the J gene TRBJ2-5; TRBD2 might be the D (5 bases). The CDR3 extends over 16 amino acids. Between the trimmed V and J ends, which lost 0 bases and 4 bases, there was a span of 15 bases. The V gene's germline CDR1 is MNHEY and CDR2 SVGAGI. CDR3 coding DNA: TGTGCCAGCAGTTACTCGAGGGCAACTAGTTCAGAGACCCAGTACTTC. Translated: CASSYSRATSSETQYF.

V and J are TRBV30 and TRBJ1-6, with 8 positions matching TRBD1. CDR1 is GTSNPN, CDR2 SVGIG, per germline (reference sequence). This CDR3 is 14 amino acids long. V lost 4 bases and J lost 8; bases outside the gene matches: 7. DNA of the CDR3: TGTGCCTGGATTGGGGGGACAGGTTATTCACCCCTCCACTTT. Protein product: CAWIGGTGYSPLHF.